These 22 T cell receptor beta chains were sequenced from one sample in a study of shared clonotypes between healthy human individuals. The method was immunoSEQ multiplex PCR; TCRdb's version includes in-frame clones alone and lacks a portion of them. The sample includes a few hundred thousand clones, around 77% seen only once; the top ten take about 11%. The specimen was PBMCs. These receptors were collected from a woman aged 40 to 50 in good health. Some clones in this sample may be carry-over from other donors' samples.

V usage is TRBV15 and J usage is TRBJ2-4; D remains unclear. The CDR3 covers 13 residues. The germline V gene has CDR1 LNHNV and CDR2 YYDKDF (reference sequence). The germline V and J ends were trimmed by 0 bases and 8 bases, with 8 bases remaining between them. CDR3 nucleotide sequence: TGTGCCACCAGCAGAGATCAAAGAGACATTCAGTACTTC. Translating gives CATSRDQRDIQYF.

The CDR3 sequence is CASRGATYEQYF. In DNA, the CDR3 is TGTGCCAGCAGAGGGGCCACCTACGAGCAGTACTTC. The chain couples TRBV6-1 to TRBJ2-7; maybe TRBD1 (5 bases). Germline V CDR1 and CDR2: MNHNS, SASEGT. The CDR3 loop spans 12 amino acids. Trimming took off 6 bases at V and 2 bases at J, with 8 bases between the two ends.

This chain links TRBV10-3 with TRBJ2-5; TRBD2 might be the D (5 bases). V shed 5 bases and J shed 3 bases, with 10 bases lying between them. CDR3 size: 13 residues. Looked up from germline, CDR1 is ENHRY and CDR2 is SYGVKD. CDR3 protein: CAISPGLEETQYF. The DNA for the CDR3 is TGTGCCATCAGTCCGGGATTAGAAGAGACCCAGTACTTC.

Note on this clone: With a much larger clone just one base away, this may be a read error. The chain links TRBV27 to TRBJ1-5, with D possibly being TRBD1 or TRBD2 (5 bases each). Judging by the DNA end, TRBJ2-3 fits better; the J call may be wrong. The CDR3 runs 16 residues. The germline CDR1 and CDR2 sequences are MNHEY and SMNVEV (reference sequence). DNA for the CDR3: TGTGCCAGCAGTTTACCCCAGGGACCTAGCAATCAGCCCCAGTATTTT. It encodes CASSLPQGPSNQPQYF.

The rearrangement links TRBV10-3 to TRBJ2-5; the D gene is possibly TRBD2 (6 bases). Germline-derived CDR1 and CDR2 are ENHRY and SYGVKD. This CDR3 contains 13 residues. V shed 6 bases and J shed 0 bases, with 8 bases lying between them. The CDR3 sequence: CAISRGNQETQYF. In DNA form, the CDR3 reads TGTGCCATCAGCCGGGGGAACCAAGAGACCCAGTACTTC.

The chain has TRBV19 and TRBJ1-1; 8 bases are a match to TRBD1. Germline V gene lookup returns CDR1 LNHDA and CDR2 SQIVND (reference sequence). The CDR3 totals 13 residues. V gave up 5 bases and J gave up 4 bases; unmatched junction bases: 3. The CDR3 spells CASSETGATEAFF. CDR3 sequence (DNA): TGTGCCAGTAGTGAGACAGGGGCCACTGAAGCTTTCTTT.

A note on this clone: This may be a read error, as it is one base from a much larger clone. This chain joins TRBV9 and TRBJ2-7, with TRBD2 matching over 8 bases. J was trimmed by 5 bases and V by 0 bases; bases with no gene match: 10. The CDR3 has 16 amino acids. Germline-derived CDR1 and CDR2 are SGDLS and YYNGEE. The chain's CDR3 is CASSVGASGSLHEQYF. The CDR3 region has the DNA TGTGCCAGCAGCGTAGGGGCAAGCGGGAGCCTCCACGAGCAGTACTTC.

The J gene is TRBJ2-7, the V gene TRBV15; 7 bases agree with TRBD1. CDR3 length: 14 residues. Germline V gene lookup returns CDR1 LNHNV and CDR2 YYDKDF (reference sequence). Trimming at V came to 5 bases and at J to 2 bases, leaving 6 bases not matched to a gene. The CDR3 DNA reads TGTGCCACCAGCGGGTTCAGGGGGACCTACGAGCAGTACTTC. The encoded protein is CATSGFRGTYEQYF.

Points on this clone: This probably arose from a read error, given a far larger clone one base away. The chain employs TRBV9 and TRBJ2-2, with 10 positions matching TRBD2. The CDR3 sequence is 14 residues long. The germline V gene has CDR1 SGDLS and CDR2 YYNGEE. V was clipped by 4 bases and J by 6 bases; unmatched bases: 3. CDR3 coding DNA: TGTGCCAGCAGCTTCGGACTAGCGGCCGGGGAGCTGTTTTTT. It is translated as CASSFGLAAGELFF.

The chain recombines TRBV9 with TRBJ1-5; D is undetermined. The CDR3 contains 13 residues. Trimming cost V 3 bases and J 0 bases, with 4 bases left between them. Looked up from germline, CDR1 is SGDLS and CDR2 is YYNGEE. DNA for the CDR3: TGTGCCAGCAGCGCCGATAGCAATCAGCCCCAGCATTTT. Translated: CASSADSNQPQHF.

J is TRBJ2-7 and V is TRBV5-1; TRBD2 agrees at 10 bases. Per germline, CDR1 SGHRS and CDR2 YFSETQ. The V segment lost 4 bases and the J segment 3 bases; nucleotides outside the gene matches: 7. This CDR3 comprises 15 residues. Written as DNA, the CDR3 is TGCGCCAGCAGCCAAACGGGACTAGCGAGCTACGAGCAGTACTTC. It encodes CASSQTGLASYEQYF.

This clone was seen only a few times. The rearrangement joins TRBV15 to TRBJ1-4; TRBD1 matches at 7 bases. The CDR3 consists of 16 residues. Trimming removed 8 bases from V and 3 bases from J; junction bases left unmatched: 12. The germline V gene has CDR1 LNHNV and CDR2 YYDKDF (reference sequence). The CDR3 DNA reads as TGTGCCACCTCCTCGGGACAGACTTCGTCTAATGAAAAACTGTTTTTT. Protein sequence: CATSSGQTSSNEKLFF.

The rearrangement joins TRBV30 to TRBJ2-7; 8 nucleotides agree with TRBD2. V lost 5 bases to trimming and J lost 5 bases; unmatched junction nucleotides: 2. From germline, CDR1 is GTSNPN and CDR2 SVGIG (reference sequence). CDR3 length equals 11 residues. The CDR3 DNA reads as TGTGCCTGGCGACTAGCGAACGAGCAGTACTTC. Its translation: CAWRLANEQYF.

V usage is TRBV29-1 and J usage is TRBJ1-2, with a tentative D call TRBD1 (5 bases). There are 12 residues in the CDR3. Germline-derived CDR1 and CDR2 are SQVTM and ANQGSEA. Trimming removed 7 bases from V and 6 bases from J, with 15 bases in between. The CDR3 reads CSEQTQGDGYTF. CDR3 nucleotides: TGCAGCGAACAAACCCAGGGAGATGGCTACACCTTC.

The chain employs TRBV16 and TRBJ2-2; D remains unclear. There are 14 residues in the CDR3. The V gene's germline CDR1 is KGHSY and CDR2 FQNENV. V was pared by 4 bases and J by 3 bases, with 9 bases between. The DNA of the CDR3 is TGTGCCAGCAGCCCTAAGTTGGACACCGGGGAGCTGTTTTTT. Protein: CASSPKLDTGELFF.

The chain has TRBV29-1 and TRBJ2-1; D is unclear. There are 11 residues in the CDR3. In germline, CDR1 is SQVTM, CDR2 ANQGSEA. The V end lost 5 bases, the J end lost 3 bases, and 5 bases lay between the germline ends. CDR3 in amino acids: CSVTDYNEQFF. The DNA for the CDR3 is TGCAGCGTTACAGACTACAATGAGCAGTTCTTC.

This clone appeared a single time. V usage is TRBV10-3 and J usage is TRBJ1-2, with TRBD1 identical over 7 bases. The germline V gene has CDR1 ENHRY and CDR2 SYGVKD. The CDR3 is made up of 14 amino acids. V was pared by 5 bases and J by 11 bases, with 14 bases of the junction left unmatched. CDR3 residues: CAISRTGPRAWYTF. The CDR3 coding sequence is TGTGCCATCAGTAGGACAGGCCCACGAGCGTGGTACACCTTC.

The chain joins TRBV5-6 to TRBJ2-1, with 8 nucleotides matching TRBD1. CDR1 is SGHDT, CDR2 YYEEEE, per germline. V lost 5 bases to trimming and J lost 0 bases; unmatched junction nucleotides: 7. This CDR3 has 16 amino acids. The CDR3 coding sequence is TGTGCCAGCAGTTACTCAGGGGGCTACTCCTACAATGAGCAGTTCTTC. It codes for CASSYSGGYSYNEQFF.

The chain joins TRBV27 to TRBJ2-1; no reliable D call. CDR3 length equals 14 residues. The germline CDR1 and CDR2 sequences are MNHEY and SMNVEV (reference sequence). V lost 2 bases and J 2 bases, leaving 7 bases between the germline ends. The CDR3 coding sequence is TGTGCCAGCAGTTTAGGTTCCCCCTACAATGAGCAGTTCTTC. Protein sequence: CASSLGSPYNEQFF.

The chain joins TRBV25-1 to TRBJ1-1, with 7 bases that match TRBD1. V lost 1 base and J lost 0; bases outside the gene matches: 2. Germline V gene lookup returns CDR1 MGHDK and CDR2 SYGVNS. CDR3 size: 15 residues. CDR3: CASSEWDSLNTEAFF. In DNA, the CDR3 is TGTGCCAGCAGTGAATGGGACAGTTTGAACACTGAAGCTTTCTTT.

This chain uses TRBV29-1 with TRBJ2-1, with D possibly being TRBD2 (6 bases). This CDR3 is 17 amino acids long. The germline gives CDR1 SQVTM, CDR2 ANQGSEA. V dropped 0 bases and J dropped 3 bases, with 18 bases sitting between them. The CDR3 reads CSVEDPYLAAGYNEQFF. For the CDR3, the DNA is TGCAGCGTTGAAGATCCCTACTTAGCGGCCGGCTACAATGAGCAGTTCTTC.

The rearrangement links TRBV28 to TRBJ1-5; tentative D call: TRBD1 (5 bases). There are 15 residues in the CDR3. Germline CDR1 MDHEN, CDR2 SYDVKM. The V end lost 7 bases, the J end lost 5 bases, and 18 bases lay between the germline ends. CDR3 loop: CASKLFGGVYQPQHF. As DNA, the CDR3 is TGTGCCAGCAAATTATTCGGGGGTGTTTATCAGCCCCAGCATTTT.